One and the same sample provided the 29 T cell receptor beta chains below, sequenced in a study of blood T cell repertoires in COVID-19. The assay was immunoSEQ multiplex PCR, and TCRdb's table has in-frame clones only and misses some. The sample lists about 230,000 clones; approximately 87% were seen once. The sequencing sample was made of peripheral blood. Receptors were obtained from a woman in her 70s with active or convalescent COVID-19.

The rearrangement links TRBV5-8 to TRBJ2-7, with a weak D call TRBD2 (5 bases). Germline assignment: CDR1 SGHTS and CDR2 YDEGEE. The CDR3 is made up of 15 amino acids. The V gene lost 1 base and the J gene lost 2 bases, with 13 bases spanning the gap. The CDR3 region has the DNA TGTGCCAGCAGCTTGCGTTATGACTACGCCTACGAGCAGTACTTC. Encoded protein: CASSLRYDYAYEQYF.

This rearrangement joins TRBV18 to TRBJ1-1; perhaps TRBD1 as D (6 bases). CDR1 and CDR2 from the germline V gene are KGHSH and LQKENI. The CDR3 length is 15 residues. Between the trimmed V and J ends, which lost 2 bases and 0 bases, there was a span of 10 bases. The CDR3 nucleotides are TGTGCCAGCTCACCAAGGACAGTGTTGAACACTGAAGCTTTCTTT. It yields the protein CASSPRTVLNTEAFF.

The chain uses TRBV7-2 and TRBJ1-2; 7 bases map to TRBD1. Germline-derived CDR1 and CDR2 are SGHTA and FQGNSA. V gave up 1 base and J gave up 5 bases; unmatched junction bases: 7. This CDR3 comprises 15 residues. The CDR3 here is CASSLVPDRYYGYTF. CDR3 in DNA: TGTGCCAGCAGCTTAGTCCCGGACAGGTATTATGGCTACACCTTC. The whole variable domain, filled in from reference TRBV7-2 and TRBJ1-2, reads GAGVSQSPSNKVTEKGKDVELRCDPISGHTALYWYRQSLGQGLEFLIYFQGNSAPDKSGLPSDRFSAERTGGSVSTLTIQRTQQEDSAVYLCASSLVPDRYYGYTFGSGTRLTVV.

The genes are TRBV5-1 and TRBJ2-2, with 7 bases fitting TRBD2. The CDR3 is 16 residues long. The J segment lost 4 bases and the V segment lost 1 base, leaving 7 bases of the junction unmatched. Germline V lookup: CDR1 SGHRS, CDR2 YFSETQ. In DNA form, the CDR3 reads TGCGCCAGCAGCTTGTCGGCGGGAGTTAGCACCGGGGAGCTGTTTTTT. It codes for CASSLSAGVSTGELFF.

The J gene is TRBJ1-2, the V gene TRBV28; D remains unclear. Per the germline V gene, CDR1 is MDHEN and CDR2 is SYDVKM. The V end lost 5 bases, the J end lost 4 bases, and 11 bases lay between the germline ends. This CDR3 is 13 amino acids long. The CDR3 is CASSREELYGYTF. The CDR3, as DNA: TGTGCCAGCAGTCGTGAAGAACTCTATGGCTACACCTTC.

J is TRBJ2-1 and V is TRBV28; TRBD2 matches 11 bases. Trimming at V came to 8 bases and at J to 3 bases, leaving 9 bases not matched to a gene. CDR3 length: 16 amino acids. The V gene's germline CDR1 is MDHEN and CDR2 SYDVKM. The CDR3 DNA is TGTGCCAGCTCAAGGGAGGGACTAGCGGTCTACAATGAGCAGTTCTTC. Encoded protein: CASSREGLAVYNEQFF.

CDR3 nucleotides: TGTGCCAGCAGCTTTAGTAACTCTGGGGCCAACGTCCTGACTTTC. This sequence encodes CASSFSNSGANVLTF. This chain connects TRBV5-6 to TRBJ2-6; D remains unclear. The CDR3 covers 15 residues. Looked up from germline, CDR1 is SGHDT and CDR2 is YYEEEE. V dropped 2 bases and J dropped 0 bases, with 6 bases sitting between them.

Turning to this clone: At the DNA level, this CDR3 is encoded by other sequences in the same sample as well. This chain links TRBV3-1 (or the pseudogene TRBV3-2) with TRBJ1-1; possible D gene TRBD1, 5 bases. The V and J ends lost 1 base and 4 bases respectively, with 10 bases between them. CDR1 and CDR2 (germline): LGHDT, YNNKEL (reference sequence). This CDR3 is 14 amino acids long. The CDR3 sequence is CASSQVGEGTEAFF. The CDR3 DNA is TGTGCCAGCAGCCAAGTGGGGGAGGGCACTGAAGCTTTCTTT.

The chain has TRBV4-3 and TRBJ1-5; D ambiguous. This CDR3 has 14 residues. The V gene lost 0 bases and the J gene lost 4 bases, with 7 bases spanning the gap. CDR1 is LGHNA and CDR2 is YSLEER in the germline V gene. CDR3 amino acids: CASSQEQWNQPQHF. In nucleotides, the CDR3 is TGCGCCAGCAGCCAAGAACAATGGAATCAGCCCCAGCATTTT.

The chain recombines TRBV3-1 (or the pseudogene TRBV3-2) with TRBJ1-3; weak D call: TRBD1 (5 bases). V lost 2 bases and J lost 6, with 14 bases in between. The CDR3 contains 15 residues. Per the germline V gene, CDR1 is LGHDT and CDR2 is YNNKEL (reference sequence). The CDR3 spells CASSQTAGWENTIYF. CDR3 DNA sequence: TGTGCCAGCAGCCAAACGGCAGGGTGGGAAAACACCATATATTTT.

This clone was counted only a few times. The V gene is TRBV15, the J gene TRBJ1-3; D is undetermined. The germline V and J ends were trimmed by 4 bases and 3 bases, with 7 bases remaining between them. This CDR3 has 13 amino acids. Germline values: CDR1 LNHNV, CDR2 YYDKDF (reference sequence). Written as DNA, the CDR3 is TGTGCCACCAGCATACAAAGTGGAAACACCATATATTTT. Translation gives CATSIQSGNTIYF.

The V call is TRBV5-1, the J call TRBJ1-5; tentatively, D is TRBD1 (5 bases). Trimming took 0 bases from V and 4 from J, leaving 8 bases between them. This CDR3 has 14 amino acids. Per germline, CDR1 SGHRS and CDR2 YFSETQ. The CDR3 here is CASSLGRGNQPQHF. DNA for the CDR3: TGCGCCAGCAGCTTGGGGAGGGGAAATCAGCCCCAGCATTTT.

This sequence joins TRBV7-6 and TRBJ1-3; tentatively, D is TRBD1 (5 bases). V was pared by 5 bases and J by 0 bases, with 17 bases between. This CDR3 is built from 17 residues. Germline V gene sequence: CDR1 SGHVS, CDR2 FNYEAQ. For the CDR3, the DNA is TGTGCCAGCAGCCCAGGGCAGGTCCTATCCTCTGGAAACACCATATATTTT. This codes for CASSPGQVLSSGNTIYF.

This chain uses TRBV19 with TRBJ1-2; TRBD1 aligns across 10 bases. The junction had 4 bases not matched to a gene; V was cut back by 1 base and J by 2 bases. Germline CDR1 is LNHDA and CDR2 is SQIVND (reference sequence). This CDR3 is 16 amino acids long. The CDR3 DNA follows: TGTGCCAGTAGTATAGGACCGGGACAGGGGAACTATGGCTACACCTTC. Translation gives CASSIGPGQGNYGYTF.

This chain links TRBV18 with TRBJ1-1, with 9 bases identical to TRBD1. V gave up 3 bases and J gave up 1 base; unmatched junction bases: 3. The CDR3 loop spans 15 amino acids. CDR1 is KGHSH, CDR2 LQKENI, per germline. CDR3 in DNA: TGTGCCAGCTCACCGGACAGGGGCTCGAACACTGAAGCTTTCTTT. Translation gives CASSPDRGSNTEAFF.

V gene TRBV30 combines with J gene TRBJ2-3; TRBD2 agrees at 9 bases. Per the germline V gene, CDR1 is GTSNPN and CDR2 is SVGIG (reference sequence). V was pared by 5 bases and J by 4 bases, with 19 bases of the junction left unmatched. This CDR3 contains 18 residues. This CDR3 is CAWSKTLVVEREADTQYF. The CDR3 DNA is TGTGCCTGGTCCAAGACCCTGGTAGTTGAGCGGGAGGCAGATACGCAGTATTTT.

A word on this clone: The sample holds other DNA sequences that translate to the same CDR3. The rearrangement links TRBV6-5 to TRBJ1-1, with D possibly being TRBD1 (6 bases). The length of the CDR3 is 13 residues. V dropped 7 bases and J dropped 0 bases, with 9 bases sitting between them. CDR1 is MNHEY and CDR2 is SVGAGI in the germline V gene. The CDR3 nucleotides read TGTGCCAGCACTTCAGGGGTGAACACTGAAGCTTTCTTT. Residues: CASTSGVNTEAFF.

In the case of this clone: The sample carries other DNA sequences with the same CDR3. This chain links TRBV7-2 with TRBJ1-6, with D unresolved. This CDR3 comprises 13 residues. The germline V gene has CDR1 SGHTA and CDR2 FQGNSA. V lost 5 bases, J lost 7 bases, and 9 bases lay in between. Here the CDR3 reads CASSVDGNSPLHF. The CDR3 nucleotides are TGTGCCAGCAGCGTAGACGGGAATTCACCCCTCCACTTT.

The chain employs TRBV9 and TRBJ1-1, with a tentative D call TRBD1 (6 bases). The CDR3 spans 14 residues. In germline, CDR1 is SGDLS, CDR2 YYNGEE. V was clipped by 6 bases and J by 3 bases, with 15 bases between them. CDR3 region: CASTLGGHDTEAFF. The CDR3 DNA reads TGTGCCAGCACCCTGGGGGGGCACGACACTGAAGCTTTCTTT.

V usage is TRBV19 and J usage is TRBJ1-4; D remains unclear. The CDR3 spans 13 residues. V was shortened by 6 bases and J by 7 bases, with 12 bases between the two germline ends. Germline CDR1 reads LNHDA; CDR2 reads SQIVND (reference sequence). In nucleotides, the CDR3 is TGTGCCAGTAGCGTCCGGGTGTCTGAAAAACTGTTTTTT. This gives the protein CASSVRVSEKLFF. Full variable domain (outside the CDR3, taken from reference TRBV19 and TRBJ1-4): DGGITQSPKYLFRKEGQNVTLSCEQNLNHDAMYWYRQDPGQGLRLIYYSQIVNDFQKGDIAEGYSVSREKKESFPLTVTSAQKNPTAFYLCASSVRVSEKLFFGSGTQLSVL.

The V gene is TRBV18, the J gene TRBJ1-5; D is uncertain. Germline assignment: CDR1 KGHSH and CDR2 LQKENI. The CDR3 contains 15 residues. The V end was cut by 0 bases, the J end by 6 bases, with 12 bases between. CDR3: CASSPPGSWGQPQHF. DNA for the CDR3: TGTGCCAGCTCACCACCCGGGAGTTGGGGTCAGCCCCAGCATTTT.

V and J are TRBV5-6 and TRBJ2-3, with a possible D match to TRBD1 (5 bases). Trimming took off 2 bases at V and 2 bases at J, with 9 bases between the two ends. The CDR3 runs 14 residues. Per germline, CDR1 SGHDT and CDR2 YYEEEE. The CDR3 loop is CASSFRQFTDTQYF. CDR3 coding DNA: TGTGCCAGCAGCTTTCGACAGTTCACAGATACGCAGTATTTT.

V and J are TRBV6-6 and TRBJ1-2, with D uncertain. The V gene's germline CDR1 is MNHNY and CDR2 SVGAGI (reference sequence). Between the trimmed V and J ends, which lost 5 bases and 4 bases, there was a span of 8 bases. The CDR3 spans 12 residues. CDR3 sequence: CASSEQLYGYTF. The CDR3 region has the DNA TGTGCCAGCAGTGAGCAACTCTATGGCTACACCTTC.

The chain uses TRBV7-2 and TRBJ1-2; TRBD1 is a possible D gene (6 bases). This CDR3 region has 15 residues. The V end lost 1 base, the J end lost 1 base, and 10 bases lay between the germline ends. Germline assignment: CDR1 SGHTA and CDR2 FQGNSA. This chain's CDR3 is CASSLDRVVNYGYTF. CDR3 DNA sequence: TGTGCCAGCAGCTTAGACAGGGTTGTTAACTATGGCTACACCTTC.

The chain carries TRBV5-1 and TRBJ2-1; 7 positions agree with TRBD2. The CDR3 has 15 residues. CDR1 is SGHRS and CDR2 is YFSETQ in the germline V gene. The V gene end was trimmed by 4 bases and the J gene end by 9 bases; junction bases not matched to a gene: 13. The CDR3 DNA reads as TGCGCCAGCAGCGGCGCTAGCGGTCCTACGTCTGAGCAGTTCTTC. The encoded protein is CASSGASGPTSEQFF.

This sequence joins TRBV28 and TRBJ1-2, with D uncertain. Germline CDR1 and CDR2: MDHEN and SYDVKM. The CDR3 is made up of 14 amino acids. Trimming took off 2 bases at V and 4 bases at J, with 11 bases between the two ends. CDR3 protein: CASSLGGRVYGYTF. The CDR3 coding sequence is TGTGCCAGCAGTTTAGGAGGGAGGGTCTATGGCTACACCTTC.

This clone was seen only a few times. CDR3 region: CAISATRVPLGTEAFF. CDR3 DNA: TGTGCCATCAGTGCAACCAGGGTTCCTCTGGGCACTGAAGCTTTCTTT. J is TRBJ1-1 and V is TRBV10-3; possible D gene TRBD1, 5 bases. The germline gives CDR1 ENHRY, CDR2 SYGVKD. The CDR3 is 16 residues long. V lost 4 bases, J lost 4 bases, and 19 bases lay in between.

The rearrangement links TRBV6-5 to TRBJ2-7; tentative D call: TRBD2 (6 bases). Trimming left V 4 bases short and J 4 bases short, with 17 bases between. The CDR3 consists of 15 residues. CDR1 is MNHEY, CDR2 SVGAGI, per germline. The CDR3 sequence is CASSWASRGLYEQYF. The CDR3 DNA follows: TGTGCCAGCAGTTGGGCCAGCCGGGGACTTTACGAGCAGTACTTC.

This clone was recorded a few times. The J gene is TRBJ2-7, the V gene TRBV7-2; 9 bases line up with TRBD2. The CDR3 has 14 amino acids. Germline CDR1 and CDR2: SGHTA and FQGNSA. With V trimmed by 8 bases and J by 2 bases, 7 bases remained unmatched. The CDR3 here is CASGGGTSTYEQYF. CDR3 nucleotides: TGTGCCAGCGGTGGGGGGACTAGCACCTACGAGCAGTACTTC.